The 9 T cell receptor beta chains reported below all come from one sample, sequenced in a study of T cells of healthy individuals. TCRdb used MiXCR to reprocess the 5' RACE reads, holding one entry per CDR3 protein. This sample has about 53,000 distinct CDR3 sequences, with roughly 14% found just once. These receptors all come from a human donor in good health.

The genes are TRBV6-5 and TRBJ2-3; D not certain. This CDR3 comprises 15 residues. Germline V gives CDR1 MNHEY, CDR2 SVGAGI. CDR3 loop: CARSEKGEYTDTQYF. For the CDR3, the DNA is TGTGCAAGAAGTGAAAAGGGCGAATACACAGATACGCAGTATTTT.

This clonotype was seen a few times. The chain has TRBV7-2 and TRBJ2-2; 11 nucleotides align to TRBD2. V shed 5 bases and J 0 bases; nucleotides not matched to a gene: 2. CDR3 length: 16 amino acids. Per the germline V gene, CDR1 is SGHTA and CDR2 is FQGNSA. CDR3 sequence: CASSLLAGANTGELFF. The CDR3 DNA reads TGTGCCAGCAGCCTACTAGCGGGGGCGAACACCGGGGAGCTGTTTTTT.

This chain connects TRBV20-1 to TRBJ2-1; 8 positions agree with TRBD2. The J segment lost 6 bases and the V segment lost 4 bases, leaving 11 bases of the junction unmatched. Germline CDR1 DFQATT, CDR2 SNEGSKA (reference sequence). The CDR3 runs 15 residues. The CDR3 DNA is TGCAGTGCTATCCCAGGGACTAGATTAGGCAATGAGCAGTTCTTC. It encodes CSAIPGTRLGNEQFF.

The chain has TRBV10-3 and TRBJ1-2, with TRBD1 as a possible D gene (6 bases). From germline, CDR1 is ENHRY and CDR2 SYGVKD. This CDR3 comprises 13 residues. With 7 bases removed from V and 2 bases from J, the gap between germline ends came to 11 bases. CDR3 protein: CAITRDNNYGYTF. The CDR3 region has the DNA TGTGCCATCACTCGGGACAACAACTATGGCTACACCTTC.

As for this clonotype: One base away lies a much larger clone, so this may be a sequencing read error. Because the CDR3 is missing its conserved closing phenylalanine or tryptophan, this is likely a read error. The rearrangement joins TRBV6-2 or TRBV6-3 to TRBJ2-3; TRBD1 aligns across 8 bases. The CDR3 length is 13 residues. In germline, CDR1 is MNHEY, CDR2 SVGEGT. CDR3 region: CAAGTGTSDTQYS. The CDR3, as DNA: TGTGCGGCCGGGACAGGCACCTCCGATACGCAGTATTCT.

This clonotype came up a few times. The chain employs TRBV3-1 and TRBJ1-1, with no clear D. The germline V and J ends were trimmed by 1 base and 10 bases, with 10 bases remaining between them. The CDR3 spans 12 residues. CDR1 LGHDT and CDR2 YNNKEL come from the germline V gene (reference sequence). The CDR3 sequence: CASSQGLGSAFF. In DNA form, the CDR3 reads TGTGCCAGCAGCCAAGGGTTAGGGTCAGCTTTCTTT.

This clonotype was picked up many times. The CDR3 DNA reads as TGTGCCAGCAGCCAGACCGGACAGGGCACCAATCAGCCCCAGCATTTT. It codes for CASSQTGQGTNQPQHF. This sequence joins TRBV12-3 or TRBV12-4 and TRBJ1-5, with 8 bases aligning to TRBD1. The ends lost 6 bases at V and 3 bases at J; junction bases unmatched: 10. This CDR3 has 16 amino acids.

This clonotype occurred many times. This CDR3 reads CATSDPGQGARGELFF. The CDR3 nucleotides read TGTGCCACCAGTGATCCTGGACAGGGGGCCCGCGGGGAGCTGTTTTTT. The rearrangement uses TRBV24-1 and TRBJ2-2; TRBD1 matches 11 bases. Germline CDR1 reads KGHDR; CDR2 reads SFDVKD. The ends lost 3 bases at V and 7 bases at J; junction bases unmatched: 6. The CDR3 spans 16 residues.

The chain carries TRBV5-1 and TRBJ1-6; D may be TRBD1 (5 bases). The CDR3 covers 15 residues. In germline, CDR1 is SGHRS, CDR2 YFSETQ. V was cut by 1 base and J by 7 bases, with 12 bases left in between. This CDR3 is CASSLRSGLNSPLHF. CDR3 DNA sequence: TGCGCCAGCAGCTTGAGGTCGGGGCTCAATTCACCCCTCCACTTT.